The present T cell receptor (beta chain) was sequenced within a study of metastatic and nonmetastatic thyroid tumors. Study-wide background: The authors compared repertoires across blood and tumor or nodule tissue from malignant and benign thyroid patients.

Every patient underwent thyroid surgery untreated. Original analysis: Using the CDR3 differences seen across clinicopathological groups, the authors built a distant-metastasis classifier for papillary thyroid cancer, which was meant to discriminate distant-metastatic patients. TCRdb reassembled clones from the PCR reads with MiXCR. TCRdb, not the authors, supplied the V and J calls. The top ten clones hold more than 6.5% of a sample with 32,000 or so clones, 15% to 20% of them seen once. Germline values: CDR1 SGHAT, CDR2 FQNNGV. The CDR3 loop spans 15 amino acids. Trimming removed 3 bases from V and 2 bases from J, with 8 bases in between. Points from the study as a whole: Reportedly, malignant thyroid tumors had significantly higher TCR beta diversity than benign nodules, in blood and tumor.

As regards this clone: Antigen unknown.

V and J are TRBV11-2 and TRBJ2-6; a weak D match, TRBD2 (6 bases). The clonotype originates from a female donor with papillary thyroid cancer or a benign thyroid nodule (not recorded which). Some clones in this sample may be carry-over from other donors' samples. Sequenced sample: blood. Here the CDR3 reads CASSLRGAGANVLTF. The CDR3 DNA is TGTGCCAGCAGCTTGCGGGGCGCTGGGGCCAACGTCCTGACTTTC.